A selection of T cell receptor beta chains follows, all from one sample in a study of cytomegalovirus exposure and HLA in healthy donors. Data came from immunoSEQ multiplex PCR; TCRdb stores just in-frame clones and leaves some out. In total, the table holds about 200,000 clones. What was sequenced was PBMCs. The source of these receptors is a boy younger than 18 in good health and CMV-seronegative. CDR3s leave out the opening cysteine and the closing phenylalanine or tryptophan.

TRBV7-6	TRBJ2-5	ASSVSTSGGEETQY
TRBV7-9	TRBJ2-1	AGSFQTGTEQF
TRBV29-1	TRBJ1-1	SVAGDTEAF
TRBV19	TRBJ1-1	ASSRHRAMNTEAF
TRBV5-1	TRBJ2-7	ASIRGTPYEQY
TRBV15	TRBJ1-4	ATSRDLRGPNEKLF
TRBV9	TRBJ2-1	ASSVAQGPSEQF
TRBV5-1	TRBJ2-7	ASSLIVGGEQY
TRBV30	TRBJ1-2	ALSEQAVYGYT
TRBV28	TRBJ1-3	ASRFAQGLGGNTIY
TRBV7-6	TRBJ2-7	ASSTVKGPLEQY
TRBV19	TRBJ2-7	ASGQGKSYEQY
TRBV6-1	TRBJ2-7	ASTPRGTTYEQY
TRBV19	TRBJ2-1	ASSGPGPEQF
TRBV6-1	TRBJ2-1	ASSAGGTLSSYNEQF
TRBV6-1	TRBJ1-3	ASSLPRPGNTIY
TRBV7-2	TRBJ2-3	ASSSQGLAGRQDTQY
TRBV5-1	TRBJ1-1	ASRLQGNTEAF
TRBV16	TRBJ1-5	ASSQGEGSNQPQH
TRBV7-8	TRBJ2-2	ASSQTAGASNGELF
TRBV10-1	NA	ATCGGPEQY
TRBV2	TRBJ2-5	ASSFRDREETQY
TRBV5-1	TRBJ2-7	ASSLGPRAGLTGSYEQY
TRBV4-1	TRBJ2-5	ASSQDQSVETQY
TRBV7-9	TRBJ2-7	ASSLGLAGYSYEQY